The text below deals with one T cell receptor beta chain. What it binds is unknown. This sample was included in a study of CD8+ T cells in alopecia areata. Study-wide background: Twice a day, 5 to 10 mg of oral tofacitinib was administered to treated patients. It was 6 to 18 months of tofacitinib, and then there were 6 months off drug.

RNA, once extracted, was reverse transcribed into cDNA for use as the sequencing template. Produced via immunoSEQ multiplex PCR; TCRdb's table is partial and in-frame only. In the table there are about 97,000 clones, roughly two fifths of which are singletons. Study outcomes and limitations: Compared with normal scalp, lesional scalp had higher clonality and more expanded CD8+ clones.

The receptor was isolated from a human donor with alopecia areata. Specimen: CD4+ T cells sorted from blood.

Written as DNA, the CDR3 is TGTGCCAGCAGCTTGAGGGGCGGGTGGAACGAGCAGTACTTC. The encoded protein is CASSLRGGWNEQYF. This chain uses TRBV7-2 with TRBJ2-7; possibly TRBD1 or TRBD2 for D (5 bases each). The CDR3 runs 14 residues. Trimming pared 3 bases from V and 5 bases from J, leaving 14 bases between. Germline CDR1 is SGHTA and CDR2 is FQGNSA.